This T cell receptor beta chain was sequenced in a study of T cells after yellow fever vaccination. Study observations and caveats: The booster saw the reappearance of most primary-vaccination clones (roughly 97% CD4, almost 90% CD8).

In its sample, this clonotype was seen many times. What it binds is not known. TCRdb re-called the 5' RACE reads with MiXCR, one entry per CDR3 protein. The repertoire holds 300,000 to 350,000 distinct CDR3 sequences, 3% to 4.5% seen once, with roughly 26% in the top ten. CDR3 length: 16 residues. Germline V gives CDR1 MGHRA, CDR2 YSYEKL. V lost 2 bases and J 7 bases, leaving 18 bases between the germline ends. V gene TRBV4-1 combines with J gene TRBJ1-5; D gene ambiguous. This clonotype originated in a man between 18 and 29 years old who received the YFV17D yellow fever vaccine. The sequenced sample was PBMCs, obtained 5 days after the yellow fever booster vaccination. In nucleotides, the CDR3 is TGCGCCAGCAGCCAACTCCCACTCGGAGGGTGGCAGCCCCAGCATTTT. Its translation is CASSQLPLGGWQPQHF.